This T cell receptor (beta chain) was sequenced for a study of CD8 T cells in Susac syndrome. The study sequenced TCR beta in blood CD8+ and CD4+ T cells. Matched for age and sex, the controls were healthy donors. The authors negatively isolated CD8+ and CD4+ T cells and FACS-enriched TEMRA cells. The CDR3 is 14 residues long. V lost 0 bases, J lost 4 bases, and 10 bases lay in between. CDR1 DFQATT and CDR2 SNEGSKA come from the germline V gene (reference sequence). RNA amounts of roughly 0.5 to 1 ug underwent reverse transcription with random hexamers. TCR beta CDR3 was amplified by immunoSEQ covering 54 Vbeta and 13 Jbeta. TCRdb fed the immunoSEQ multiplex PCR reads into MiXCR, producing one record per CDR3 protein. This sample has 95,000 to 150,000 distinct CDR3 sequences, with about 95% found just once.

Material: CD4+ T cells from PBMCs. The chain recombines TRBV20-1 with TRBJ1-5; TRBD1 is a possible D gene (6 bases). This receptor was obtained from a human donor in good health. CDR3 protein: CSAREGGINQPQHF. CDR3 nucleotide sequence: TGCAGTGCTAGAGAGGGGGGCATAAATCAGCCCCAGCATTTT.